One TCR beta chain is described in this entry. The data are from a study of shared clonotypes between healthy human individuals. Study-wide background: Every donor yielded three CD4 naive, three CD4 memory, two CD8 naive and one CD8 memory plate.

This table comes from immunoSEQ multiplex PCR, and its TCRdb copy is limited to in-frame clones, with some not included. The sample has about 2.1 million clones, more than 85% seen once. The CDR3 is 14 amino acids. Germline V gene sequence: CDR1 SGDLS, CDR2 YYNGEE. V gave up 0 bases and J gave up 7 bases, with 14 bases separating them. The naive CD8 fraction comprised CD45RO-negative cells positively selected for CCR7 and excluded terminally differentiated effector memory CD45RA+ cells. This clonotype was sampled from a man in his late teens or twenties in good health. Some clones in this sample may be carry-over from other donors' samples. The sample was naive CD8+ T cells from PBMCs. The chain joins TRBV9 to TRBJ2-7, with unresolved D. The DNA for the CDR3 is TGTGCCAGCAGCGTAGGAGACCGAATACGAGAGCAGTACTTC. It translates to CASSVGDRIREQYF.